One and the same sample provided the 32 T cell receptor beta chains below, sequenced in a study of spatial heterogeneity in lung cancer. MiXCR, applied by TCRdb to the 5' RACE reads, yields one record per CDR3 protein. Among about 3,900 distinct CDR3 sequences, about a sixth were seen once, and the ten largest hold more than 60%. The time point: sample taken at primary tumor resection. Whole RNA came from tumor, nontumor lung or frozen PBMC and was sequenced without being sorted. The material sequenced was PBMCs, taken at surgery. These receptor sequences come from a male donor with early-stage non-small cell lung cancer.

This clonotype has a count of ten or more. The chain carries TRBV27 and TRBJ2-4, with D tentatively TRBD1 (5 bases). The germline V gene has CDR1 MNHEY and CDR2 SMNVEV (reference sequence). The germline V and J ends were trimmed by 5 bases and 4 bases, with 9 bases remaining between them. CDR3 length: 13 residues. The CDR3 bases are TGTGCCAGCAGTCCGGACAATAAAAACATTCAGTACTTC. It yields the protein CASSPDNKNIQYF.

This clonotype was counted between two and nine times. The V and J genes are TRBV30 and TRBJ1-2, with a possible D match to TRBD1 (5 bases). CDR1 is GTSNPN and CDR2 is SVGIG in the germline V gene (reference sequence). With 0 bases removed from V and 6 bases from J, the gap between germline ends came to 14 bases. The CDR3 consists of 14 residues. The DNA for the CDR3 is TGTGCCTGGAGTGTAAACGAGGGGCGGCATGGCTACACCTTC. Translating gives CAWSVNEGRHGYTF. Filled out from reference TRBV30 and TRBJ1-2, the complete variable domain reads SQTIHQWPATLVQPVGSPLSLECTVEGTSNPNLYWYRQAAGRGLQLLFYSVGIGQISSEVPQNLSASRPQDRQFILSSKKLLLSDSGFYLCAWSVNEGRHGYTFGSGTRLTVV.

This clonotype was observed many times. The CDR3 loop reads CASSQGQGGSMNTEAFF. The CDR3 bases are TGTGCCAGCAGCCAGGGACAGGGAGGTTCCATGAACACTGAAGCTTTCTTT. V is TRBV7-9 and J is TRBJ1-1; 9 bases line up with TRBD1. V was pared by 5 bases and J by 0 bases, with 10 bases of the junction left unmatched. Per germline, CDR1 SEHNR and CDR2 FQNEAQ (reference sequence). This CDR3 has 17 amino acids.

By sample share, this clonotype is medium-sized. This chain connects TRBV3-1 to TRBJ1-1; 8 bases agree with TRBD1. Trimming at V came to 4 bases and at J to 4 bases, leaving 11 bases not matched to a gene. This CDR3 comprises 16 residues. Per germline, CDR1 LGHDT and CDR2 YNNKEL (reference sequence). CDR3 nucleotides: TGTGCCAGCAGCCCTTCCCCCCAGGGGGCCAGCACTGAAGCTTTCTTT. Protein sequence: CASSPSPQGASTEAFF. The whole variable domain, filled in from reference TRBV3-1 and TRBJ1-1, reads DTAVSQTPKYLVTQMGNDKSIKCEQNLGHDTMYWYKQDSKKFLKIMFSYNNKELIINETVPNRFSPKSPDKAHLNLHINSLELGDSAVYFCASSPSPQGASTEAFFGQGTRLTVV.

The gene calls are TRBV5-1 and TRBJ2-3; D unresolved. The CDR3 has 12 amino acids. The germline gives CDR1 SGHRS, CDR2 YFSETQ. Trimming cost V 4 bases and J 0 bases, with 3 bases left between them. The CDR3 DNA is TGCGCCAGCAGCCCGAGCACAGATACGCAGTATTTT. Its protein is CASSPSTDTQYF.

The chain is built from TRBV7-2 and TRBJ2-3; D not certain. The CDR3 runs 14 residues. Deletions cut 0 bases from V and 2 bases from J, with 6 bases between. Germline CDR1 SGHTA, CDR2 FQGNSA. CDR3 nucleotide sequence: TGTGCCAGCAGCTTAGCGGCTCCCACAGATACGCAGTATTTT. Translated: CASSLAAPTDTQYF.

The chain combines TRBV5-5 with TRBJ1-3; D is unresolved. Germline V gene data show CDR1 as SGHKS and CDR2 as YYEKEE (reference sequence). The CDR3 extends over 14 amino acids. Trimming removed 2 bases at V and 0 bases at J, with 6 bases between. The CDR3 DNA is TGTGCCAGCAGCTTAGCGCTCTCTGGAAACACCATATATTTT. Protein sequence: CASSLALSGNTIYF.

This clonotype was recorded once. The CDR3 spells CASSDPARQYF. In nucleotides, the CDR3 is TGCGCCAGCAGTGACCCCGCGCGGCAGTACTTC. The rearrangement uses TRBV10-2 and TRBJ2-7; D gene uncertain. The germline CDR1 and CDR2 sequences are WSHSY and SAAADI. The length of the CDR3 is 11 residues. V lost 3 bases and J lost 9, with 9 bases in between.

About this clonotype: This may arise from a read error, as a much more abundant clone is one base away. The chain carries TRBV29-1 and TRBJ2-4; D not resolved. This CDR3 has 11 residues. The ends were cut back, 4 bases at V and 3 bases at J, with 4 bases in the middle. Per germline, CDR1 SQVTM and CDR2 ANQGSEA. This chain's CDR3 is CSVGVKNIQYF. In DNA, the CDR3 is TGCAGCGTTGGGGTCAAAAACATTCAGTACTTC.

This clonotype was observed at least ten times. The genes are TRBV12-3 or TRBV12-4 and TRBJ2-6, with D unclear. Trimming left V 3 bases short and J 4 bases short, with 19 bases between. CDR3 size: 18 residues. The DNA for the CDR3 is TGTGCCAGCAGTTTTTCCGACGGCCCTCTTTCCGGGGCCAACGTCCTGACTTTC. It encodes CASSFSDGPLSGANVLTF.

J is TRBJ2-2 and V is TRBV6-2 or TRBV6-3; D is undetermined. This CDR3 comprises 12 residues. The V end lost 6 bases, the J end lost 6 bases, and 8 bases lay between the germline ends. Germline assignment: CDR1 MNHEY and CDR2 SVGEGT. The CDR3 nucleotides read TGTGCCAGCAGGATGGGTTCCGGGGAGCTGTTTTTT. This codes for CASRMGSGELFF.

V usage is TRBV28 and J usage is TRBJ2-3, with 8 bases identical to TRBD1. Germline CDR1 MDHEN, CDR2 SYDVKM. The V and J ends lost 3 bases and 8 bases, in that order; junction bases with no gene match: 7. There are 14 residues in the CDR3. The CDR3 spells CASSLGQAGGTQYF. The DNA of the CDR3 is TGTGCCAGCAGTTTGGGACAGGCAGGGGGTACGCAGTATTTT.

This clonotype is labeled medium-sized. The chain joins TRBV6-5 to TRBJ1-6; no clear D. Germline V gene sequence: CDR1 MNHEY, CDR2 SVGAGI. The length of the CDR3 is 15 residues. V lost 4 bases and J 9 bases, leaving 16 bases between the germline ends. The CDR3 bases are TGTGCCAGCAGTTCAAAACGGGGAGGAGGTTCACCCCTCCACTTT. As protein: CASSSKRGGGSPLHF.

This chain uses TRBV5-1 with TRBJ2-7; TRBD2 might be the D (5 bases). This CDR3 region has 13 residues. With 1 base removed from V and 3 bases from J, the gap between germline ends came to 8 bases. Germline loops: CDR1 SGHRS, CDR2 YFSETQ. The CDR3 DNA follows: TGCGCCAGCAGCTTGTACCGGGGCTACGAGCAGTACTTC. Residues: CASSLYRGYEQYF.

This clonotype has only a few counts. The V call is TRBV30, the J call TRBJ1-5, with 9 bases identical to TRBD1. The V and J ends lost 0 bases and 7 bases, in that order; junction bases with no gene match: 1. Looked up from germline, CDR1 is GTSNPN and CDR2 is SVGIG (reference sequence). The length of the CDR3 is 13 residues. CDR3 loop: CAWSVTGGQPQHF. DNA for the CDR3: TGTGCCTGGAGTGTGACAGGGGGACAGCCCCAGCATTTT.

By frequency in the sample, this clonotype is medium-sized (0.01 to 0.1%). The chain links TRBV5-8 to TRBJ1-5; no reliable D call. With 0 bases removed from V and 9 bases from J, the gap between germline ends came to 4 bases. From germline, CDR1 is SGHTS and CDR2 YDEGEE. The CDR3 contains 11 residues. In DNA, the CDR3 is TGTGCCAGCAGCTTGGAAGGGCCCCAGCATTTT. It codes for CASSLEGPQHF.

V usage is TRBV19 and J usage is TRBJ1-2; 7 bases fit TRBD1. Germline assignment: CDR1 LNHDA and CDR2 SQIVND (reference sequence). Unmatched junction bases numbered 13, after V lost 10 bases and J lost 8 bases. This CDR3 is 13 amino acids long. The CDR3, as DNA: TGTGCCACCCGGGGACAGCTTGGAATGGGCTACACCTTC. Protein sequence: CATRGQLGMGYTF. Together with reference TRBV19 and TRBJ1-2, the CDR3 gives the full variable domain: DGGITQSPKYLFRKEGQNVTLSCEQNLNHDAMYWYRQDPGQGLRLIYYSQIVNDFQKGDIAEGYSVSREKKESFPLTVTSAQKNPTAFYLCATRGQLGMGYTFGSGTRLTVV.

This clonotype was counted only a few times. This chain connects TRBV9 to TRBJ2-1, with D possibly being TRBD2 (7 bases). Germline V lookup: CDR1 SGDLS, CDR2 YYNGEE. V gave up 4 bases and J gave up 3 bases, with 14 bases separating them. The CDR3 length is 15 residues. CDR3 DNA sequence: TGTGCCAGCAGCCTAGGGGGGGCCCACTACAATGAGCAGTTCTTC. Protein sequence: CASSLGGAHYNEQFF.

This clonotype is deemed medium-sized. The V gene is TRBV19, the J gene TRBJ2-3; D assignment may be TRBD1 or TRBD2 (5 bases each). V gave up 10 bases and J gave up 0 bases, with 11 bases separating them. In germline, CDR1 is LNHDA, CDR2 SQIVND (reference sequence). This CDR3 comprises 13 residues. CDR3 region: CATSGPSTDTQYF. CDR3 in DNA: TGTGCCACGTCGGGGCCCAGCACAGATACGCAGTATTTT. Supplemented by reference TRBV19 and TRBJ2-3, the full variable domain reads DGGITQSPKYLFRKEGQNVTLSCEQNLNHDAMYWYRQDPGQGLRLIYYSQIVNDFQKGDIAEGYSVSREKKESFPLTVTSAQKNPTAFYLCATSGPSTDTQYFGPGTRLTVL.

As regards this clonotype: Just one base apart from a much larger clone, this may be a read error. The V call is TRBV7-9, the J call TRBJ2-2, with TRBD2 matching over 7 bases. Germline lookup yields CDR1 SEHNR and CDR2 FQNEAQ (reference sequence). The CDR3 spans 14 residues. The CDR3 nucleotides read TGTGCCAGCAGCTTGAGTGGCGGGAGTCAGGACTTGCTTTTT. Its protein product is CASSLSGGSQDLLF.

In this sample, this clonotype turned up a few times. V is TRBV27 and J is TRBJ2-2; 7 nucleotides agree with TRBD2. The CDR3 is 15 residues long. The V gene end was trimmed by 4 bases and the J gene end by 6 bases; junction bases not matched to a gene: 8. CDR1 is MNHEY, CDR2 SMNVEV, per germline (reference sequence). The CDR3 nucleotides are TGTGCCAGCAGTTCGGTGGCGGGAGCCCCCGGGGAGCTGTTTTTT. Translating gives CASSSVAGAPGELFF.

This clonotype was recorded a few times. This chain connects TRBV4-1 to TRBJ2-1; weak D call: TRBD2 (6 bases). The germline V gene encodes CDR1 MGHRA and CDR2 YSYEKL. CDR3 length equals 16 residues. V was trimmed by 1 base and J by 8 bases, leaving 18 bases between them. The CDR3, as DNA: TGCGCCAGCAGCCAAGGCCCCAGGCGCGGCGGGGATGAGCAGTTCTTC. Its translation: CASSQGPRRGGDEQFF.

In this sample, this clonotype turned up a few times. The rearrangement links TRBV28 to TRBJ2-6; D ambiguous. This CDR3 is 19 amino acids long. The germline V gene encodes CDR1 MDHEN and CDR2 SYDVKM. V lost 5 bases and J lost 3, with 23 bases in between. Here the CDR3 DNA reads TGTGCCAGCAGTCCAGAGCTGATAGGGAACCCTAGTGGGGCCAACGTCCTGACTTTC. Translated, it gives CASSPELIGNPSGANVLTF.

This rearrangement joins TRBV2 to TRBJ1-4; the match to TRBD1 covers 11 bases. V was pared by 11 bases and J by 4 bases, with 12 bases of the junction left unmatched. Germline-derived CDR1 and CDR2 are SNHLY and FYNNEI. This CDR3 contains 16 residues. The DNA of the CDR3 is TGTGCCCTCTTACCCGGGACAGGGGGAGGTAATGAAAAACTGTTTTTT. Amino acid sequence: CALLPGTGGGNEKLFF.

The table lists this clonotype with a count of one. The J gene is TRBJ2-1, the V gene TRBV20-1; the match to TRBD2 covers 7 bases. The germline V gene encodes CDR1 DFQATT and CDR2 SNEGSKA (reference sequence). The CDR3 loop spans 15 amino acids. Trimming removed 0 bases from V and 5 bases from J; junction bases left unmatched: 7. The CDR3 spells CSARDASGPHNEQFF. The CDR3 coding sequence is TGCAGTGCTAGAGATGCTAGCGGTCCCCACAATGAGCAGTTCTTC.

The CDR3 region is CASSSPRGSPEAFF. The CDR3 nucleotides are TGTGCCAGCAGCTCCCCACGGGGATCCCCTGAAGCTTTCTTT. J is TRBJ1-1 and V is TRBV7-9; D not resolved. Germline V CDR1 and CDR2: SEHNR, FQNEAQ (reference sequence). CDR3 length: 14 residues. Trimming took 4 bases from V and 6 from J, leaving 15 bases between them.

The chain joins TRBV2 to TRBJ2-3; D gene ambiguous. This CDR3 comprises 12 residues. V was clipped by 6 bases and J by 4 bases, with 8 bases between them. The germline gives CDR1 SNHLY, CDR2 FYNNEI. The chain's CDR3 is CASSLSADTQYF. The CDR3 DNA reads TGTGCCAGCAGCCTTAGTGCAGATACGCAGTATTTT.

The gene calls are TRBV6-5 and TRBJ2-4; 8 bases match TRBD2. The V gene end was trimmed by 4 bases and the J gene end by 7 bases; junction bases not matched to a gene: 0. Germline CDR1 reads MNHEY; CDR2 reads SVGAGI. The CDR3 is 12 residues long. The CDR3 loop is CASSSGGNIQYF. Written as DNA, the CDR3 is TGTGCCAGCAGTTCGGGAGGGAACATTCAGTACTTC.

This clonotype showed up many times. The chain links TRBV12-3 or TRBV12-4 to TRBJ1-6; TRBD1 might be the D (6 bases). Trimming left V 3 bases short and J 3 bases short, with 9 bases between. The CDR3 length is 15 residues. The CDR3 here is CASSFGQNYNSPLHF. CDR3 sequence (DNA): TGTGCCAGCAGTTTCGGACAGAACTATAATTCACCCCTCCACTTT.

The chain uses TRBV29-1 and TRBJ2-1, with D possibly matching TRBD1 (7 bases). This CDR3 has 13 amino acids. Trimming removed 5 bases from V and 6 bases from J, with 14 bases in between. Germline loops: CDR1 SQVTM, CDR2 ANQGSEA. The CDR3 nucleotides are TGCAGCGTTTCGAGCAGGGGGGCCAATGAGCAGTTCTTC. Translated, it gives CSVSSRGANEQFF.

In its sample, this clonotype was seen a few times. The V call is TRBV6-1, the J call TRBJ1-5; TRBD1 agrees at 8 bases. The germline CDR1 and CDR2 sequences are MNHNS and SASEGT. The CDR3 contains 15 residues. V shed 7 bases, J shed 3 bases, and the junction held 8 bases outside the gene matches. CDR3 sequence reads: CASTLDRDPNQPQHF. The CDR3 nucleotides read TGTGCCAGCACCCTGGACAGGGATCCCAATCAGCCCCAGCATTTT.

Many counts were recorded for this clonotype. The V gene is TRBV29-1, the J gene TRBJ2-3; 11 nucleotides align to TRBD2. CDR3 length equals 14 residues. In germline, CDR1 is SQVTM, CDR2 ANQGSEA. The junction had 7 bases not matched to a gene; V was cut back by 6 bases and J by 5 bases. The CDR3 reads CSVAGLAGQDTQYF. The CDR3 DNA follows: TGCAGCGTCGCAGGACTAGCGGGCCAAGATACGCAGTATTTT.